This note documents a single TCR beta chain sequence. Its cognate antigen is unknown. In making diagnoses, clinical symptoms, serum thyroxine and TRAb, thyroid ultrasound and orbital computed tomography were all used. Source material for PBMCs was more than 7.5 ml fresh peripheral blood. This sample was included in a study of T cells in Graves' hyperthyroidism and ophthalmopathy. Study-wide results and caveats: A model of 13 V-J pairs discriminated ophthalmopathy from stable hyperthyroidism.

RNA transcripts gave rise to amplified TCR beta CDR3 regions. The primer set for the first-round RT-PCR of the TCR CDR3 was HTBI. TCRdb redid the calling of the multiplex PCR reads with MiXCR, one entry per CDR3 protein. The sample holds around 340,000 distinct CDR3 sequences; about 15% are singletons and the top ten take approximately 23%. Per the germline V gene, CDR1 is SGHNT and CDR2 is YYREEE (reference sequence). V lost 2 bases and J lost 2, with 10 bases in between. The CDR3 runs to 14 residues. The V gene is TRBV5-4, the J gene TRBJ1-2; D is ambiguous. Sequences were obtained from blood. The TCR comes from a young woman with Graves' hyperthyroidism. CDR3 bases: TGTGCCAGCAGCTTTTCCGGAGTCAACTATGGCTACACCTTC. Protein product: CASSFSGVNYGYTF.